This TCR beta chain comes out of a study of shared clonotypes between healthy human individuals. Findings of the study overall: Between a few donors, naive CD4 clonotypes were shared at a level of around 5.1%.

CD45RO negativity and positive selection for CCR7 defined naive CD8 cells, a population that excluded terminally differentiated effector memory CD45RA+ cells. Regarding this clone: What it binds is unknown.

CDR1 WSHSY and CDR2 SAAADI come from the germline V gene. V was pared by 3 bases and J by 1 base, with 2 bases of the junction left unmatched. The CDR3 has 15 amino acids. Some clones are missing from TCRdb's copy, which holds only in-frame ones; the method was immunoSEQ multiplex PCR. The repertoire holds 2 million or so clones, with approximately 94% as singletons. The sequence was collected from a man aged 18 to 30 in good health. The sample comprised naive CD8+ T cells sorted from blood. V and J are TRBV10-2 and TRBJ2-7, with 11 bases aligning to TRBD2. The CDR3 nucleotides are TGCGCCAGCAGTGAAGGGACTAGCGGTTCCTACGAGCAGTACTTC. This sequence encodes CASSEGTSGSYEQYF.